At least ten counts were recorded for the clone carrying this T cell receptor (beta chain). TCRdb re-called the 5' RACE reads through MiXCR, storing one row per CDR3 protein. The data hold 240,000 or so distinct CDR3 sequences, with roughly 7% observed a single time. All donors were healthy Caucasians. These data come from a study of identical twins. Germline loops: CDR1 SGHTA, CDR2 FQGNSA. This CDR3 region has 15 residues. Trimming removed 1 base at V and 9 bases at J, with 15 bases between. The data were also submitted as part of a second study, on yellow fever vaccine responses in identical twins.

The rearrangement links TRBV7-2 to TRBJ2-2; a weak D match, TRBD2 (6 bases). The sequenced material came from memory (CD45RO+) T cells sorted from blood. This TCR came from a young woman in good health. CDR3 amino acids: CASSLEGLLSRELFF. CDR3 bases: TGTGCCAGCAGCTTAGAGGGACTCCTTTCCAGGGAGCTGTTTTTT. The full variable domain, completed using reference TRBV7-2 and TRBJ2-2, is GAGVSQSPSNKVTEKGKDVELRCDPISGHTALYWYRQSLGQGLEFLIYFQGNSAPDKSGLPSDRFSAERTGGSVSTLTIQRTQQEDSAVYLCASSLEGLLSRELFFGEGSRLTVL.